The 31 T cell receptor beta chains in this list originate from one sample, sequenced in a study. TCRdb passed the RT-PCR reads through MiXCR, listing each CDR3 protein once. The table has more than 600,000 distinct CDR3 sequences, around 14% seen once. The material sequenced was memory CD4+ T cells from blood. These receptors were taken from a female donor in good health, serving as a healthy control.

The sample holds a few counts of this clonotype. This sequence joins TRBV28 and TRBJ1-3; the D is unclear. The CDR3 has 14 residues. Germline loops: CDR1 MDHEN, CDR2 SYDVKM. Trimming pared 3 bases from V and 2 bases from J, leaving 8 bases between. The CDR3 coding sequence is TGTGCCAGCAGTTTCGGGCTGACTGGAAACACCATATATTTT. Amino acids: CASSFGLTGNTIYF.

The chain employs TRBV3-1 and TRBJ1-6, with 9 nucleotides matching TRBD1. Looked up from germline, CDR1 is LGHDT and CDR2 is YNNKEL (reference sequence). V was pared by 4 bases and J by 8 bases, with 3 bases of the junction left unmatched. CDR3 size: 14 residues. The CDR3 is CASSRDRVYSPLHF. CDR3 sequence (DNA): TGTGCCAGCAGCCGGGACAGGGTTTATTCACCCCTCCACTTT.

The table lists this clonotype with a few counts. The CDR3 DNA is TGTGCCAGCAGCTTCGTTAGCGGGAGTGGTGAGACCCAGTACTTC. It is translated as CASSFVSGSGETQYF. The V gene is TRBV7-3, the J gene TRBJ2-5; 9 positions agree with TRBD2. The J segment lost 5 bases and the V segment lost 3 bases, leaving 7 bases of the junction unmatched. Germline V gives CDR1 SGHTA, CDR2 FQGTGA. The length of the CDR3 is 15 residues.

This clonotype has only a few counts. V usage is TRBV4-3 and J usage is TRBJ2-7; 9 bases fit TRBD2. The CDR3 is made up of 15 amino acids. CDR1 LGHNA and CDR2 YSLEER come from the germline V gene. Germline trimming cut 0 bases from V and 4 bases from J; bases unmatched to any gene: 4. The CDR3 nucleotides read TGCGCCAGCAGCCAAGATTCTAGCGGGATATACGAGCAGTACTTC. It codes for CASSQDSSGIYEQYF.

This clonotype appeared a few times. V usage is TRBV11-2 and J usage is TRBJ2-2; tentatively, D is TRBD2 (6 bases). The germline V and J ends were trimmed by 1 base and 6 bases, with 12 bases remaining between them. The CDR3 has 15 amino acids. In germline, CDR1 is SGHAT, CDR2 FQNNGV. The CDR3 region has the DNA TGTGCCAGCAGCTTAGCGCGGGGTTTGGCCGGGGAGCTGTTTTTT. Protein: CASSLARGLAGELFF. Full variable domain (outside the CDR3, taken from reference TRBV11-2 and TRBJ2-2): EAGVAQSPRYKIIEKRQSVAFWCNPISGHATLYWYQQILGQGPKLLIQFQNNGVVDDSQLPKDRFSAERLKGVDSTLKIQPAKLEDSAVYLCASSLARGLAGELFFGEGSRLTVL.

J is TRBJ2-1 and V is TRBV6-5; 7 bases agree with TRBD1. Germline V gene data show CDR1 as MNHEY and CDR2 as SVGAGI. The CDR3 has 14 amino acids. Losses at the gene ends were 7 bases for V and 7 bases for J; bases not matched to a gene: 10. The CDR3 loop reads CASNDRARGNEQFF. The CDR3 nucleotides are TGTGCCAGCAACGACAGGGCTCGAGGGAATGAGCAGTTCTTC.

This clonotype was counted ten times or more. J is TRBJ2-1 and V is TRBV6-6; D is perhaps TRBD1 (5 bases). Germline V gives CDR1 MNHNY, CDR2 SVGAGI (reference sequence). The CDR3 spans 14 residues. With 4 bases removed from V and 8 bases from J, the gap between germline ends came to 15 bases. The CDR3 loop is CASSLRDSLDEQFF. The CDR3 DNA follows: TGTGCCAGCAGTTTACGCGACAGCTTAGATGAGCAGTTCTTC.

V usage is TRBV9 and J usage is TRBJ2-3; 10 positions agree with TRBD1. Germline V lookup: CDR1 SGDLS, CDR2 YYNGEE. The CDR3 covers 16 residues. Trimming removed 0 bases from V and 4 bases from J; junction bases left unmatched: 5. CDR3 bases: TGTGCCAGCAGCGTAGCCGTGACAGGGGGCGCAGATACGCAGTATTTT. It specifies CASSVAVTGGADTQYF. Filled out from reference TRBV9 and TRBJ2-3, the complete variable domain reads DSGVTQTPKHLITATGQRVTLRCSPRSGDLSVYWYQQSLDQGLQFLIQYYNGEERAKGNILERFSAQQFPDLHSELNLSSLELGDSALYFCASSVAVTGGADTQYFGPGTRLTVL.

The gene calls are TRBV7-9 and TRBJ1-6, with unresolved D. This CDR3 region has 12 residues. Deletions cut 1 base from V and 8 bases from J, with 3 bases between. Germline V gene sequence: CDR1 SEHNR, CDR2 FQNEAQ (reference sequence). This CDR3 reads CASSLDDSPLHF. DNA for the CDR3: TGTGCCAGCAGCTTAGATGATTCACCCCTCCACTTT.

This clonotype turned up a few times. In DNA, the CDR3 is TGTGCCACCAGCAGAGATCAAACAGCCACAGATACGCAGTATTTT. Translation: CATSRDQTATDTQYF. This chain uses TRBV15 with TRBJ2-3; D not resolved. CDR3 length: 15 amino acids. Deletions cut 0 bases from V and 2 bases from J, with 9 bases between. CDR1 is LNHNV, CDR2 YYDKDF, per germline (reference sequence).

This chain uses TRBV30 with TRBJ2-3, with 15 bases aligning to TRBD2. CDR1 and CDR2 (germline): GTSNPN, SVGIG (reference sequence). After removal of 5 bases from V and 5 bases from J, the junction contained 8 bases not matched to a gene. The CDR3 totals 16 residues. CDR3 residues: CAWDRAGLAGGDTQYF. CDR3 DNA: TGTGCCTGGGACCGCGCGGGACTAGCGGGAGGAGATACGCAGTATTTT.

Many counts were recorded for this clonotype. The chain is built from TRBV6-5 and TRBJ2-5; D remains unclear. CDR3 length: 15 residues. Trimming removed 5 bases at V and 1 base at J, with 14 bases between. Germline V gene lookup returns CDR1 MNHEY and CDR2 SVGAGI. DNA of the CDR3: TGTGCCAGCAGTCTAACCAACGAGTTCCAAGAGACCCAGTACTTC. Its translation is CASSLTNEFQETQYF.

The sample holds a few counts of this clonotype. The rearrangement uses TRBV20-1 and TRBJ2-2; a possible D gene is TRBD1 (5 bases). Germline values: CDR1 DFQATT, CDR2 SNEGSKA (reference sequence). The V end was cut by 8 bases, the J end by 1 base, with 11 bases between. CDR3 length equals 13 residues. CDR3 coding DNA: TGCAGTCCTAAGCAGGGGAACACCGGGGAGCTGTTTTTT. Translating it yields CSPKQGNTGELFF.

The chain joins TRBV12-3 or TRBV12-4 to TRBJ1-4; TRBD1 is a possible D gene (5 bases). The CDR3 runs to 13 residues. Trimming took off 5 bases at V and 8 bases at J, with 12 bases between the two ends. The CDR3 loop is CASSVDSIEKLFF. As DNA, the CDR3 is TGTGCCAGCAGTGTCGACAGCATCGAAAAACTGTTTTTT.

This clonotype showed up many times. This chain joins TRBV29-1 and TRBJ2-6; tentative D call: TRBD1 (6 bases). CDR3 length: 15 residues. Germline V gene data show CDR1 as SQVTM and CDR2 as ANQGSEA. V gave up 4 bases and J gave up 0 bases, with 10 bases separating them. The CDR3 DNA reads TGCAGCGTTGGCGAGACAGGCTCTGGGGCCAACGTCCTGACTTTC. This translates into CSVGETGSGANVLTF.

This clonotype showed up just a few times. The genes are TRBV4-3 and TRBJ2-2; tentative D call: TRBD2 (5 bases). Germline V gene sequence: CDR1 LGHNA, CDR2 YSLEER. V lost 1 base to trimming and J lost 0 bases, with 15 bases between them. The CDR3 has 18 amino acids. This CDR3 is CASSQGLTGNSNTGELFF. As DNA, the CDR3 is TGCGCCAGCAGCCAAGGACTTACCGGGAACTCGAACACCGGGGAGCTGTTTTTT.

The V and J genes are TRBV20-1 and TRBJ2-2, with a possible D match to TRBD1 (5 bases). Germline CDR1 DFQATT, CDR2 SNEGSKA (reference sequence). The CDR3 contains 13 residues. V was shortened by 4 bases and J by 5 bases, with 11 bases between the two germline ends. CDR3 coding DNA: TGCAGTGCTATCGACAGAGTGACCGGGGAGCTGTTTTTT. Its protein is CSAIDRVTGELFF.

This clonotype was observed once. V gene TRBV20-1 combines with J gene TRBJ2-3; possible D gene TRBD2, 6 bases. CDR3 length: 15 residues. Per the germline V gene, CDR1 is DFQATT and CDR2 is SNEGSKA (reference sequence). V lost 3 bases to trimming and J lost 3 bases, with 16 bases between them. The CDR3 region is CSASIGRRETDTQYF. Here the CDR3 DNA reads TGCAGTGCTAGTATCGGCAGGAGGGAAACAGATACGCAGTATTTT.

This clonotype turned up a few times. V and J are TRBV6-5 and TRBJ2-3; no firm D call. Per the germline V gene, CDR1 is MNHEY and CDR2 is SVGAGI. V lost 0 bases, J lost 2 bases, and 9 bases lay in between. The CDR3 has 15 residues. In nucleotides, the CDR3 is TGTGCCAGCAGTTACTCCCTCAGACTCACAGATACGCAGTATTTT. This sequence encodes CASSYSLRLTDTQYF.

The DNA for the CDR3 is TGTGCCAGCAGTTTAAAGTCCAGCCTACAAAATAGCAATCAGCCCCAGCATTTT. This encodes CASSLKSSLQNSNQPQHF. The chain joins TRBV27 to TRBJ1-5; D not certain. This CDR3 has 18 amino acids. The V gene lost 2 bases and the J gene lost 0 bases, with 17 bases spanning the gap. Germline V lookup: CDR1 MNHEY, CDR2 SMNVEV (reference sequence).

In its sample, this clonotype was seen a few times. V and J are TRBV15 and TRBJ2-1, with TRBD2 matching over 9 bases. V lost 0 bases and J lost 8; bases outside the gene matches: 8. The CDR3 has 16 residues. CDR1 LNHNV and CDR2 YYDKDF come from the germline V gene (reference sequence). CDR3 amino acids: CATSRDLGGGGYEQFF. CDR3 nucleotides: TGTGCCACCAGCAGAGATCTTGGCGGGGGGGGCTATGAGCAGTTCTTC.

There are a few counts of this clonotype. The chain is built from TRBV7-2 and TRBJ2-3, with 10 bases that match TRBD1. V lost 5 bases, J lost 2 bases, and 13 bases stayed unmatched. Germline CDR1 reads SGHTA; CDR2 reads FQGNSA. The CDR3 sequence is 18 residues long. The DNA for the CDR3 is TGTGCCAGCAGCAAGACCGGGACAGGGGTTTTCCCCACAGATACGCAGTATTTT. Protein product: CASSKTGTGVFPTDTQYF.

The rearrangement joins TRBV4-1 to TRBJ1-1, with 10 bases matching TRBD1. Germline V gene lookup returns CDR1 MGHRA and CDR2 YSYEKL. This CDR3 region has 15 residues. V dropped 2 bases and J dropped 6; count of bases not matched to a gene: 6. CDR3 sequence: CASSQFGQGGPEAFF. The CDR3 DNA reads TGCGCCAGCAGCCAATTTGGACAGGGGGGACCTGAAGCTTTCTTT.

In this sample, this clonotype turned up a few times. V is TRBV2 and J is TRBJ2-2, with 7 bases identical to TRBD1. J was trimmed by 5 bases and V by 6 bases; bases with no gene match: 9. Germline CDR1 and CDR2: SNHLY and FYNNEI. This CDR3 spans 15 amino acids. The CDR3 coding sequence is TGTGCCAGCAGAGAATACAGGGGATGGACCGGGGAGCTGTTTTTT. This codes for CASREYRGWTGELFF.

V usage is TRBV5-1 and J usage is TRBJ2-7; 10 bases map to TRBD1. V was pared by 1 base and J by 4 bases, with 5 bases of the junction left unmatched. Germline CDR1 reads SGHRS; CDR2 reads YFSETQ. The CDR3 length is 15 residues. DNA of the CDR3: TGCGCCAGCAGCTTGCACGGGACAGGGGAGTACGAGCAGTACTTC. This gives the protein CASSLHGTGEYEQYF.

This clonotype was counted ten times or more. This rearrangement joins TRBV12-3 or TRBV12-4 to TRBJ1-5; a possible D gene is TRBD1 (5 bases). CDR3 length: 13 residues. The V end was cut by 6 bases, the J end by 5 bases, with 11 bases between. Here the CDR3 reads CASSRRADQPQHF. The CDR3, as DNA: TGTGCCAGCAGCCGCAGGGCCGATCAGCCCCAGCATTTT.

This clonotype appeared many times. The V and J genes are TRBV28 and TRBJ2-7, with 8 bases identical to TRBD1. CDR3 length equals 14 residues. Unmatched junction bases numbered 7, after V lost 6 bases and J lost 3 bases. CDR1 MDHEN and CDR2 SYDVKM come from the germline V gene. CDR3 amino acids: CASRSGQAIYEQYF. Here the CDR3 DNA reads TGTGCCAGCAGGTCGGGACAGGCCATCTACGAGCAGTACTTC. Full variable domain (remainder filled in from reference TRBV28 and TRBJ2-7): DVKVTQSSRYLVKRTGEKVFLECVQDMDHENMFWYRQDPGLGLRLIYFSYDVKMKEKGDIPEGYSVSREKKERFSLILESASTNQTSMYLCASRSGQAIYEQYFGPGTRLTVT.

The table lists this clonotype with a few counts. The chain carries TRBV6-2 or TRBV6-3 and TRBJ2-7; D gene ambiguous. Germline CDR1 is MNHEY and CDR2 is SVGEGT. This CDR3 contains 14 residues. V was clipped by 6 bases and J by 2 bases, with 14 bases between them. The CDR3 nucleotides are TGTGCCAGCAGCGATGCCAGAAACCCCTACGAGCAGTACTTC. Its protein product is CASSDARNPYEQYF.

This chain uses TRBV12-3 or TRBV12-4 with TRBJ1-2; D unresolved. Trimming stripped 5 bases from V and 4 bases from J, with 14 bases between. This CDR3 is built from 14 residues. CDR3 sequence reads: CASSPPGIVYGYTF. In DNA form, the CDR3 reads TGTGCCAGCAGTCCACCCGGGATTGTCTATGGCTACACCTTC.

The chain joins TRBV5-1 to TRBJ1-6; the match to TRBD1 covers 7 bases. With 5 bases clipped from V and 10 bases from J, the junction kept 3 bases outside the gene matches. CDR3 length: 12 residues. Germline V gene data show CDR1 as SGHRS and CDR2 as YFSETQ. This CDR3 reads CASSTGDSPLHF. The CDR3, as DNA: TGCGCCAGCAGTACAGGGGACTCACCCCTCCACTTT.

This clonotype came up many times. The V call is TRBV10-2, the J call TRBJ2-1; D ambiguous. This CDR3 comprises 15 residues. The V end was cut by 4 bases, the J end by 0 bases, with 10 bases between. Germline-derived CDR1 and CDR2 are WSHSY and SAAADI. CDR3: CASSATVYSYNEQFF. The CDR3 DNA is TGCGCCAGCAGTGCCACAGTCTACTCCTACAATGAGCAGTTCTTC.